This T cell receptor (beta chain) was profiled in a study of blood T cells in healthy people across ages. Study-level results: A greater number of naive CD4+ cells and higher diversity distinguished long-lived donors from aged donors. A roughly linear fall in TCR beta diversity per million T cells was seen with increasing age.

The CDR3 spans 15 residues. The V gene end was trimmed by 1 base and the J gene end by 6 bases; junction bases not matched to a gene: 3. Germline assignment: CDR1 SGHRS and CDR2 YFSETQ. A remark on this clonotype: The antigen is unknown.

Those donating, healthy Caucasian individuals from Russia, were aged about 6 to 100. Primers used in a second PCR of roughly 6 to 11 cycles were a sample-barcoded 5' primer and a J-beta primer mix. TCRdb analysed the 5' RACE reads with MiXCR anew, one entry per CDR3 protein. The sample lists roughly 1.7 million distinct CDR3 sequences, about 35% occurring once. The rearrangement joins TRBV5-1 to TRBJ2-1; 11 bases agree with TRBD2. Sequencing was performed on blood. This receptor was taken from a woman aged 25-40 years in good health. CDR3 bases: TGCGCCAGCAGCTTGAATAGCGGGGGGGCCAATGAGCAGTTCTTC. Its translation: CASSLNSGGANEQFF.